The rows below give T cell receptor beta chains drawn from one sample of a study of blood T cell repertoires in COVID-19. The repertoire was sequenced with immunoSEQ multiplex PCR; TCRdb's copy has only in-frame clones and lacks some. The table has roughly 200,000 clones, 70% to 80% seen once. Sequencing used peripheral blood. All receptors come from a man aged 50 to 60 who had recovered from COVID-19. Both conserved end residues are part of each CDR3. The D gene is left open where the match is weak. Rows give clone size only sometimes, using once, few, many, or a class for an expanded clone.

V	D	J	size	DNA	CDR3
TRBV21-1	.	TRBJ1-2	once	TGTGCCAGCAGCAAAGTATTATTCAAGCAGGACAGATTCTATGGCTACACCTTC	CASSKVLFKQDRFYGYTF
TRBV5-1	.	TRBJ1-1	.	TGCGCCAGCAGCTTGGACGGATCTAGGTCTATGAACACTGAAGCTTTCTTT	CASSLDGSRSMNTEAFF
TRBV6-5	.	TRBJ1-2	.	TGTGCCAGCAGTTACGGGGGGGGGTCTAACTATGGCTACACCTTC	CASSYGGGSNYGYTF
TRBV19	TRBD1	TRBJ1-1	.	TGTGCCAGTAGAATGCCGGGACAGACCTCATCGGCTTTCTTT	CASRMPGQTSSAFF
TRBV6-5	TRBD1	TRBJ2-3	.	TGTGCCAGCAGTTCCTCGACAGGGGGGGGCACAGATACGCAGTATTTT	CASSSSTGGGTDTQYF
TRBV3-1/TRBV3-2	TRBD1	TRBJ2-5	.	TGTGCCAGCAGCCGTCGACAGGGCCAAGAGACCCAGTACTTC	CASSRRQGQETQYF
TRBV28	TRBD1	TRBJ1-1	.	TGTGCCAGCAGGGACATAAGGGGGCGTGGCACTGAAGCTTTCTTT	CASRDIRGRGTEAFF
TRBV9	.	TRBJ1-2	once	TGTGCCAGCACCGCGGGATTAGCTAACTATGGCTACACCTTC	CASTAGLANYGYTF
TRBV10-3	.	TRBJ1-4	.	TGTGCCACCAACAGTTTGACTAATGAAAAACTGTTTTTT	CATNSLTNEKLFF
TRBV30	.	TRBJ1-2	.	TGTGCCTGGAGTGTTTCACAGCCTGACGACTACACCTTC	CAWSVSQPDDYTF
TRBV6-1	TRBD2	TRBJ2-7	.	TGTGCCAGCAGTGATGTGGGAGGGTCCGAGCAGTACTTC	CASSDVGGSEQYF
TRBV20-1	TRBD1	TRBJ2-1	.	TGCAGTGCTCAGGGGGTCAATGAGCAGTTCTTC	CSAQGVNEQFF